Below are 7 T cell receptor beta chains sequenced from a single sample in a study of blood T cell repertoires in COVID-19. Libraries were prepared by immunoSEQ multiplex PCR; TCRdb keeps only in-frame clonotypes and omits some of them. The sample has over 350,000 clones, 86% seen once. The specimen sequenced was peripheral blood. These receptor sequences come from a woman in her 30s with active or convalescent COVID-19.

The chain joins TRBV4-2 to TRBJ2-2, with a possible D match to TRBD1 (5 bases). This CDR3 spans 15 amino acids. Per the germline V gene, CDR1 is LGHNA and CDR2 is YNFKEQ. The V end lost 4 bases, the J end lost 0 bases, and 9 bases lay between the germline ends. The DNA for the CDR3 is TGTGCCAGCAGCCCCTTGGGGCCGAACACCGGGGAGCTGTTTTTT. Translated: CASSPLGPNTGELFF.

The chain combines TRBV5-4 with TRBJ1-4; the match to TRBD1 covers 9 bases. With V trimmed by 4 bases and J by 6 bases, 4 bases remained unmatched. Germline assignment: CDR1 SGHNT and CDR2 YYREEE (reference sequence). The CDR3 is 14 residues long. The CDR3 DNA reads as TGTGCCAGCAGCCTTACAGGGGGCGATGAAAAACTGTTTTTT. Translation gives CASSLTGGDEKLFF.

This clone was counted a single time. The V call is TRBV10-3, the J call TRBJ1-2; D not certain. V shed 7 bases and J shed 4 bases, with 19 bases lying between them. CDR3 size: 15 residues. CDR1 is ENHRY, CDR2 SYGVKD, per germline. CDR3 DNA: TGTGCCATCACCCACACCGCCCAACAAAGCTATGGCTACACCTTC. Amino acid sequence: CAITHTAQQSYGYTF.

The CDR3 region is CASRQPKRTGRDEQFF. The CDR3 DNA is TGTGCCAGCAGACAACCTAAGCGGACAGGGCGAGATGAGCAGTTCTTC. The rearrangement joins TRBV11-1 to TRBJ2-1, with TRBD1 matching over 8 bases. Germline values: CDR1 SGHAT, CDR2 FQDESV (reference sequence). The CDR3 contains 16 residues. The trim removed 6 bases at V and 8 bases at J, leaving 15 bases unmatched.

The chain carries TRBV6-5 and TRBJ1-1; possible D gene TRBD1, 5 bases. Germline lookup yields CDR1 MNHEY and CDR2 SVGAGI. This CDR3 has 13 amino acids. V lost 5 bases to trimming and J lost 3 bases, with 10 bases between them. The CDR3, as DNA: TGTGCCAGCAGTCGAACAGGAGACACTGAAGCTTTCTTT. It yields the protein CASSRTGDTEAFF.

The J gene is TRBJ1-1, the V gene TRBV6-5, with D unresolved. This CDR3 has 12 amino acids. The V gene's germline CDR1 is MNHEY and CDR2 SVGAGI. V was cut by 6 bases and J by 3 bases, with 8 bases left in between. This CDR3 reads CASRTHDTEAFF. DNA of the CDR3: TGTGCCAGCAGAACACACGACACTGAAGCTTTCTTT.

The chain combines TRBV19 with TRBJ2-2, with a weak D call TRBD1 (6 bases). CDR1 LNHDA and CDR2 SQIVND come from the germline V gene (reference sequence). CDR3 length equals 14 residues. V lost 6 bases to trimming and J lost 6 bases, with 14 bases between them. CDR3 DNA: TGTGCCAGTAGGCTACTACAGGGTGCCGGGGAGCTGTTTTTT. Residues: CASRLLQGAGELFF.